This is a list of T cell receptor beta chains from one sample in a study of blood T cell repertoires in COVID-19. This table comes from immunoSEQ multiplex PCR, and its TCRdb copy is limited to in-frame clones, with some not included. The sample holds 100,000 to 150,000 clones, around 88% seen once. Source material: peripheral blood. All receptors come from a man in his sixties with COVID-19, enrolled during active disease. CDR3s include the opening cysteine and the closing phenylalanine or tryptophan.

14 TRBV7-3 CASSPGRGNTEAFF
13 TRBV3-1/TRBV3-2 CASSPQGGYEQYF
14 TRBV5-1 CASSRGQSNYEQYF
12 TRBV28 CASGVKNEKLFF
12 TRBV30 CAFRDRNTEAFF
15 TRBV24-1 CATSEPGQGFYGYTF
14 TRBV9 CASSSTGMNTEAFF
19 TRBV5-5 CASSLIGLLSRRDTGELFF
14 TRBV5-1 CASSFGETNEKLFF
13 TRBV10-3 CAIARTNTGELFF
10 TRBV28 CATGNYGYTF
12 TRBV5-8 CAEGQITYGYTF
18 TRBV5-1 CASSFPGTSGGDYNEQFF
14 TRBV19 CASLGQEPYNEQFF
18 TRBV18 CASSPRPRQGARDTEAFF
15 TRBV6-5 CASYLDSRMNTEAFF
14 TRBV6-5 CASSYSRQNEKLFF
13 TRBV30 CAWLGQGHEKLFF
16 TRBV7-2 CASSPQGLSGANVLTF
17 TRBV19 CASSIEVTGNIDSPLHF
15 TRBV6-5 CASSSHDRGSEKLFF
15 TRBV6-4 CASRQGGTRNTEAFF
18 TRBV5-6 CASSSPLRTSDSTYEQYF
15 TRBV3-1/TRBV3-2 CASSLPSAGFYGYTF
14 TRBV11-2 CASTFQGFNEKLFF
15 TRBV19 CASSIEAGYNSPLHF
14 TRBV6-5 CASSYGRGTTEAFF
13 TRBV6-5 CAGRQGSGNTIYF
14 TRBV10-3 CAISAGTSGNTIYF
15 TRBV19 CASSTGWGRGNEQFF
15 TRBV5-1 CASSFVTGNNYGYTF
14 TRBV5-1 CASSSGSLTNEQFF
15 TRBV7-9 CASSPLQGYTDTQYF
14 TRBV19 CASSWDRVSNTQYF
16 TRBV29-1 CSVQRGQGDPYYGYTF
15 TRBV3-1/TRBV3-2 CASSHQDRVYYGYTF
14 TRBV28 CASSKGQGSYEQYF
13 TRBV11-1 CASSSGLEETQYF
14 TRBV9 CASSAGQGPDTQYF
14 TRBV10-3 CAITRGGNTGELFF
16 TRBV5-6 CASGTTLAPAADTQYF
13 TRBV2 CATQWEVTYEQYF
16 TRBV7-9 CASSLSDSLAKNIQYF
14 TRBV11-2 CASSLDGTYLEAFF
14 TRBV25-1 CASSGRGGTDTQYF
18 TRBV7-3 CASSRQGGRGASQETQYF